The 16 T cell receptor beta chains given below trace back to one sample, sequenced in a study of T cell clonotyping in hematopoietic cell transplantation. Libraries were prepared by immunoSEQ multiplex PCR; TCRdb keeps only in-frame clonotypes and omits some of them. The sample consists of 9,100 or so clones, about 89% of them appearing once. Specimen: peripheral blood mononuclear cells, collected at the time of graft-versus-host disease after allogeneic stem cell transplant. These receptors came from a male patient in his sixties who had an allogeneic stem cell transplant from a related donor, so the T cells may come from the graft donor. Some clones in this sample may be carry-over from other donors' samples.

The rearrangement links TRBV7-2 to TRBJ1-2, with unresolved D. The CDR3 spans 14 residues. V shed 4 bases and J shed 6 bases, with 15 bases lying between them. CDR1 is SGHTA, CDR2 FQGNSA, per germline. The CDR3 nucleotides read TGTGCCAGCAGCTCCTTCGAGGGTGCTGATGGCTACACCTTC. It translates to CASSSFEGADGYTF.

This clone was found a few times. The chain is built from TRBV29-1 and TRBJ1-1; 7 bases agree with TRBD1. V dropped 6 bases and J dropped 10; count of bases not matched to a gene: 14. The CDR3 loop spans 13 amino acids. In germline, CDR1 is SQVTM, CDR2 ANQGSEA. CDR3 nucleotides: TGCAGCGTAGCCACAGGGGAATGGAGTCGAGCTTTCTTT. Its translation is CSVATGEWSRAFF.

The chain links TRBV5-5 to TRBJ2-7; D is undetermined. Germline lookup yields CDR1 SGHKS and CDR2 YYEKEE (reference sequence). The CDR3 is 13 residues long. The V and J ends lost 3 bases and 6 bases respectively, with 13 bases between them. The CDR3 sequence is CASSSTVLGEQYF. The CDR3 nucleotides are TGTGCCAGCAGCTCTACGGTATTGGGCGAGCAGTACTTC.

The chain links TRBV4-1 to TRBJ1-4; D might be TRBD1 (6 bases). CDR3 length: 15 amino acids. Germline assignment: CDR1 MGHRA and CDR2 YSYEKL. V shed 4 bases and J shed 5 bases, with 14 bases lying between them. CDR3 residues: CASSPGQKQNEKLFF. The CDR3 DNA reads TGCGCCAGCAGCCCTGGACAGAAGCAAAATGAAAAACTGTTTTTT.

The chain has TRBV10-3 and TRBJ1-2; a possible D gene is TRBD1 (5 bases). This CDR3 contains 14 residues. Germline V gene sequence: CDR1 ENHRY, CDR2 SYGVKD. V was pared by 5 bases and J by 3 bases, with 13 bases between. CDR3 sequence (DNA): TGTGCCATCAGTTACGGGGGAGTGGACTATGGCTACACCTTC. It encodes CAISYGGVDYGYTF.

CDR3 in DNA: TGTGCCAGCAGTGAAGTTGACAGGGGGCTCGGAAACACCATATATTTT. This codes for CASSEVDRGLGNTIYF. The V and J genes are TRBV6-1 and TRBJ1-3; 10 nucleotides match TRBD1. Trimming took 1 base from V and 4 from J; bases not matched to a gene: 4. This CDR3 contains 16 residues. Germline-derived CDR1 and CDR2 are MNHNS and SASEGT.

The rearrangement uses TRBV5-1 and TRBJ1-2; D is unclear. The CDR3 runs 15 residues. Trimming removed 0 bases from V and 4 bases from J, with 13 bases in between. From germline, CDR1 is SGHRS and CDR2 YFSETQ. The CDR3 sequence: CASSLAGQEIYGYTF. The CDR3, as DNA: TGCGCCAGCAGCTTGGCGGGCCAGGAGATCTATGGCTACACCTTC.

V gene TRBV9 combines with J gene TRBJ2-7, with D tentatively TRBD2 (5 bases). V was shortened by 4 bases and J by 4 bases, with 6 bases between the two germline ends. CDR3 length equals 11 residues. CDR1 is SGDLS and CDR2 is YYNGEE in the germline V gene. Here the CDR3 DNA reads TGTGCCAGCAGCCGGGGTTACGAGCAGTACTTC. This sequence encodes CASSRGYEQYF.

The rearrangement uses TRBV7-9 and TRBJ2-7, with a possible D match to TRBD1 (5 bases). V was clipped by 1 base and J by 5 bases, with 15 bases between them. The CDR3 has 15 amino acids. The V gene's germline CDR1 is SEHNR and CDR2 FQNEAQ (reference sequence). The CDR3, as DNA: TGTGCCAGCAGCTTAGGCAGGGTCCCTTTGGACGAGCAGTACTTC. This codes for CASSLGRVPLDEQYF.

This chain joins TRBV28 and TRBJ2-7, with TRBD1 as a possible D gene (5 bases). Germline loops: CDR1 MDHEN, CDR2 SYDVKM. This CDR3 is built from 11 residues. With 6 bases removed from V and 4 bases from J, the gap between germline ends came to 7 bases. The DNA for the CDR3 is TGTGCCAGCAGAACAGGATACGAGCAGTACTTC. Protein sequence: CASRTGYEQYF.

The rearrangement joins TRBV7-6 to TRBJ2-7, with D perhaps matching TRBD2 (7 bases). Germline lookup yields CDR1 SGHVS and CDR2 FNYEAQ. This CDR3 is 14 amino acids long. V was cut by 3 bases and J by 6 bases, with 15 bases left in between. The CDR3 spells CASSLGRGAGEQYF. CDR3 nucleotide sequence: TGTGCCAGCAGCTTGGGACGGGGGGCGGGCGAGCAGTACTTC.

J is TRBJ2-1 and V is TRBV6-6; 9 nucleotides agree with TRBD1. The CDR3 totals 15 residues. Germline-derived CDR1 and CDR2 are MNHNY and SVGAGI (reference sequence). With 9 bases clipped from V and 3 bases from J, the junction kept 9 bases outside the gene matches. The CDR3 DNA reads TGTGCCAGTAGTCGAAGGGACAGGGACTACAATGAGCAGTTCTTC. This gives the protein CASSRRDRDYNEQFF.

This clone is large by share. The genes are TRBV28 and TRBJ1-1; perhaps TRBD1 as D (6 bases). Germline loops: CDR1 MDHEN, CDR2 SYDVKM. The V end lost 5 bases, the J end lost 5 bases, and 15 bases lay between the germline ends. This CDR3 is 14 amino acids long. CDR3 DNA sequence: TGTGCCAGCAGTCCCACAGGGAGTTGGACTGAAGCTTTCTTT. Residues: CASSPTGSWTEAFF.

Here the CDR3 DNA reads TGTGCCAGCAGTCTCCGGACACCAGCAACCTATTCACCCCTCCACTTT. Translating gives CASSLRTPATYSPLHF. This rearrangement joins TRBV27 to TRBJ1-6; a possible D gene is TRBD1 (5 bases). Trimming took 5 bases from V and 8 from J, leaving 19 bases between them. The germline V gene encodes CDR1 MNHEY and CDR2 SMNVEV (reference sequence). This CDR3 comprises 16 residues.

This clone appeared a single time. The chain employs TRBV27 and TRBJ1-1, with unresolved D. The CDR3 contains 14 residues. Germline loops: CDR1 MNHEY, CDR2 SMNVEV (reference sequence). V was cut by 2 bases and J by 1 base, with 8 bases left in between. CDR3 in DNA: TGTGCCAGCAGTTTAGATCCAGGGAACACTGAAGCTTTCTTT. This gives the protein CASSLDPGNTEAFF.

The chain uses TRBV27 and TRBJ2-2; weak D call: TRBD1 (5 bases). Trimming cost V 8 bases and J 6 bases, with 19 bases left between them. Germline CDR1 is MNHEY and CDR2 is SMNVEV (reference sequence). This CDR3 has 15 amino acids. CDR3 sequence: CASSLASGIPGELFF. CDR3 coding DNA: TGTGCCAGCTCCCTGGCGTCAGGGATCCCCGGGGAGCTGTTTTTT.